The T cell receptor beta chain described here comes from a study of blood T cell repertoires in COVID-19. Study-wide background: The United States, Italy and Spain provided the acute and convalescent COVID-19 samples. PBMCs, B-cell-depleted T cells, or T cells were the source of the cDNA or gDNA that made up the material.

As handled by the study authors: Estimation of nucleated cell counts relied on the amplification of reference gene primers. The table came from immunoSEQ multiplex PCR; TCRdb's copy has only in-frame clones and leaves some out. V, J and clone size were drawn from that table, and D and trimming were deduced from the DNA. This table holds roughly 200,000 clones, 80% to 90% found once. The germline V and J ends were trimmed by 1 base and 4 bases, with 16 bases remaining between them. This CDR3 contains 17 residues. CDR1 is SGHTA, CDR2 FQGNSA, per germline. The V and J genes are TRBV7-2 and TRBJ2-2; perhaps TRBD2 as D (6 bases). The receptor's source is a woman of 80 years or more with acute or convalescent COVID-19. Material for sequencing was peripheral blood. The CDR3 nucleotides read TGTGCCAGCAGCTTAGGGAGTAGCGGACTTACCACCGGGGAGCTGTTTTTT. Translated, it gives CASSLGSSGLTTGELFF.